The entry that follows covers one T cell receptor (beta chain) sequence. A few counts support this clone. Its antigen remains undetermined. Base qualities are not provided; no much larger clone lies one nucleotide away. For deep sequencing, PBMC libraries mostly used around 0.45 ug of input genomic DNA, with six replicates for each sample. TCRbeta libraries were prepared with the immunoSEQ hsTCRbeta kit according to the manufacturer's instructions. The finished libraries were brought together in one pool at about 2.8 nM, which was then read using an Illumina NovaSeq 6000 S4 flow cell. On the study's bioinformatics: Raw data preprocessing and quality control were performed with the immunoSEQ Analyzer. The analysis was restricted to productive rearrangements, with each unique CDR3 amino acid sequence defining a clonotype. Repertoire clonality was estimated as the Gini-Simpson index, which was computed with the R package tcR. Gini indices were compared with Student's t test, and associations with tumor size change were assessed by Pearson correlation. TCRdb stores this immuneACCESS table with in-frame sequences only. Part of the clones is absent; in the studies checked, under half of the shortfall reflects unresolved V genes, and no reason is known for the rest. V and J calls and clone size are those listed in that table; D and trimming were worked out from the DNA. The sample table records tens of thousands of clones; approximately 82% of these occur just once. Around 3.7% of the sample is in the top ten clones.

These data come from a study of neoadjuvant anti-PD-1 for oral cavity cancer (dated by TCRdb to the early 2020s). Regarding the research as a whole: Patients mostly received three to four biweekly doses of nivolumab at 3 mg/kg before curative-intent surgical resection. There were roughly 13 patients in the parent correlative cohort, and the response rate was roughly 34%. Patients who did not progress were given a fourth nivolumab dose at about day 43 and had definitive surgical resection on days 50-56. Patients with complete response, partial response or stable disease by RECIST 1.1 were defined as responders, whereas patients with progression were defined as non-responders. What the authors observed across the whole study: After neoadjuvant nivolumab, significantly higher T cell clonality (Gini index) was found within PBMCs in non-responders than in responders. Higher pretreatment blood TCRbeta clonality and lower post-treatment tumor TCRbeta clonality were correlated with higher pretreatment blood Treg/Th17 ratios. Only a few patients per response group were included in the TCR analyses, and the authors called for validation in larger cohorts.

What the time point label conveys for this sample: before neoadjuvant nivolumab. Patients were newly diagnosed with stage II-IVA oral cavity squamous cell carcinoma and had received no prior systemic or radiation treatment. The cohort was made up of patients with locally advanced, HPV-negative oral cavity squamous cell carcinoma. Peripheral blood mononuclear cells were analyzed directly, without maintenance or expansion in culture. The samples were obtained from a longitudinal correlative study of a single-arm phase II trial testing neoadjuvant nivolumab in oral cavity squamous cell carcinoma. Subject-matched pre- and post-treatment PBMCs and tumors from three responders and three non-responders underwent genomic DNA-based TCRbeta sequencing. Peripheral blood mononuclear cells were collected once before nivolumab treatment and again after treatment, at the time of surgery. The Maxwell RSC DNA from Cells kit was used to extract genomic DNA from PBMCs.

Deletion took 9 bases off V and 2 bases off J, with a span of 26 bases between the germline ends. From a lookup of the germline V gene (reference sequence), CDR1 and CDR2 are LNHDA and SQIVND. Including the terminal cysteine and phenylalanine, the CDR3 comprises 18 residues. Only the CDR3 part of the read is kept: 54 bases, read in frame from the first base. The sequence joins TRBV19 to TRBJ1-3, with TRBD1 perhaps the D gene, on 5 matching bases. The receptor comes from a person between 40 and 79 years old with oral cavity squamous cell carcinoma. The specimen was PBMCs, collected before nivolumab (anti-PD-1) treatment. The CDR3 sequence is CASRAGTLALNAGNTIYF. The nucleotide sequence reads TGTGCCAGCAGAGCCGGGACTTTGGCCCTCAACGCTGGAAACACCATATATTTT.